This T cell receptor beta chain was profiled in a study of T cell clonality in common variable immunodeficiency. This clone was observed many times. Its antigen remains unknown. The read comes to an end 3 residues before the CDR3 does, leaving the germline J gene to fill in the end. Overall study findings and caveats: Reportedly, TCR beta sequences from common variable immunodeficiency showed fewer deletions and N-nucleotide insertions. Shared TCRbeta clones were fewer between CVID subjects than controls.

Blood samples were heparinized, about 5 to 9 ml per donor. Clones were read by immunoSEQ multiplex PCR, and TCRdb kept only the in-frame ones, dropping some. The profile covers under 45,000 clones, none occurring a single time. CDR1 SGHRS and CDR2 YFSETQ come from the germline V gene. The CDR3 has 14 amino acids. Trimming stripped 0 bases from V and 6 bases from J, with 10 bases between. The sequenced sample consisted of peripheral blood mononuclear cells. This sequence was found in a person aged 18 to 75 in good health. The rearrangement joins TRBV5-1 to TRBJ1-5, with a weak D call TRBD1 (6 bases). CDR3 sequence: CASSLVAGAQPQHF. CDR3 bases read: TGCGCCAGCAGCTTGGTGGCAGGGGCTCAGCCC.